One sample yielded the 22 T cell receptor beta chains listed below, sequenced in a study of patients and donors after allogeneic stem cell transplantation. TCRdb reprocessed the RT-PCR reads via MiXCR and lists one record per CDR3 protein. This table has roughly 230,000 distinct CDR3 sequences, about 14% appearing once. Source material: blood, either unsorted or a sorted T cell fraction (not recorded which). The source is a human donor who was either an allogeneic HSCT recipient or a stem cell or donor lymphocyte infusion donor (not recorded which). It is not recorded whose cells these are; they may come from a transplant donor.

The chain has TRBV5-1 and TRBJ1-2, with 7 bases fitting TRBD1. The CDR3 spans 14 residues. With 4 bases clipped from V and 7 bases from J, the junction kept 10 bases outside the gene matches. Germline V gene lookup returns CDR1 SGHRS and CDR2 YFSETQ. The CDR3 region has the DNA TGCGCCAGCAGCCCGGGACAGACCATAGGTGGCTACACCTTC. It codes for CASSPGQTIGGYTF.

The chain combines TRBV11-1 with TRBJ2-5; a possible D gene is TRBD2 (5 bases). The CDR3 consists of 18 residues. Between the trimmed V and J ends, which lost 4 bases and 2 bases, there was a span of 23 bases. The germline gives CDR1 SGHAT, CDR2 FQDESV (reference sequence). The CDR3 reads CASSSGPGYHYPQETQYF. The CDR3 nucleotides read TGTGCCAGCAGCTCCGGCCCGGGATACCACTATCCTCAAGAGACCCAGTACTTC.

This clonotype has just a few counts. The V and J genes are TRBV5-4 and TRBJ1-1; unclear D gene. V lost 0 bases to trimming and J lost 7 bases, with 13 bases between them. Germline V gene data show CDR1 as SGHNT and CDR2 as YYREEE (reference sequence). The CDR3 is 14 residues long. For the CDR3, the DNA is TGTGCCAGCAGCTTGGGTCGCTTCGGAAATGAAGCTTTCTTT. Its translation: CASSLGRFGNEAFF.

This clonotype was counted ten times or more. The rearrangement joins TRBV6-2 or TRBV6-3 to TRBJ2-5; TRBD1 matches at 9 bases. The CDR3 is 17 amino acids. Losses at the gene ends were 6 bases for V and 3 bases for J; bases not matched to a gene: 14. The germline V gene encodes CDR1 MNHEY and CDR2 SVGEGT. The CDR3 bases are TGTGCCAGCAGGTGGGGACAGGGAATGATCGGGGAAGAGACCCAGTACTTC. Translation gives CASRWGQGMIGEETQYF.

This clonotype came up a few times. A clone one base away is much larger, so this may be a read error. The CDR3 loop reads CASSQQTEGREQYF. The CDR3 DNA is TGCGCCAGCAGCCAACAGACAGAGGGTAGGGAGCAGTACTTC. The chain employs TRBV4-1 and TRBJ2-7; perhaps D is TRBD1 or TRBD2 (5 bases each). CDR1 MGHRA and CDR2 YSYEKL come from the germline V gene. V was trimmed by 2 bases and J by 7 bases, leaving 15 bases between them. This CDR3 has 14 residues.

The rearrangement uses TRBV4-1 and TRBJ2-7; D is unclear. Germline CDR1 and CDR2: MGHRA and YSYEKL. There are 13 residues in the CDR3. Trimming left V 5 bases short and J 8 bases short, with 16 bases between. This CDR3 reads CASSRAGDFKQYF. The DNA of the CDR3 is TGCGCCAGCAGCAGGGCCGGAGATTTCAAGCAGTACTTC.

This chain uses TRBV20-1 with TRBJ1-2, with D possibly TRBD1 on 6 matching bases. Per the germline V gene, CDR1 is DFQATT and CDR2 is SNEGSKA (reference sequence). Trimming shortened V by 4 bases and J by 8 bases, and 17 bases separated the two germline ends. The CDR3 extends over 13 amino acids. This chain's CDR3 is CSATPSTGNGYTF. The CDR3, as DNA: TGCAGTGCTACCCCATCCACAGGGAACGGCTACACCTTC.

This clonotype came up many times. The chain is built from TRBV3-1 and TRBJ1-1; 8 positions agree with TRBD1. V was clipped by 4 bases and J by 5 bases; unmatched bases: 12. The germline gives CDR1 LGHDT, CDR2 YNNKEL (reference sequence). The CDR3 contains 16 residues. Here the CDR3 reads CASSPSGTRGPTEAFF. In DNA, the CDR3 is TGTGCCAGCAGCCCATCTGGTACCAGGGGGCCAACTGAAGCTTTCTTT.

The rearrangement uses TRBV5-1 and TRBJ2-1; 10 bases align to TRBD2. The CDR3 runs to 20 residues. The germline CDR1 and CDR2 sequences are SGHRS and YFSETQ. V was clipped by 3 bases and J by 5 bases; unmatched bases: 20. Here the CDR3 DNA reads TGCGCCAGCAGCTGGGGGCTAGCGGGAGCTAAATTCGTCAAAAACAATGAGCAGTTCTTC. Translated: CASSWGLAGAKFVKNNEQFF.

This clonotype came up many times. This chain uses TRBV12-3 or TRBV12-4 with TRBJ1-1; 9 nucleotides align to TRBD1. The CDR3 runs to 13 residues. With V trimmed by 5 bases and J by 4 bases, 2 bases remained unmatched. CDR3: CASSVGQGTEAFF. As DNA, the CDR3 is TGTGCCAGCAGTGTGGGACAGGGCACTGAAGCTTTCTTT.

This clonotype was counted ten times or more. The CDR3 loop reads CAGEQGRQPQHF. The CDR3, as DNA: TGTGCCGGGGAACAGGGACGTCAGCCCCAGCATTTT. The chain uses TRBV6-9 and TRBJ1-5; tentatively, D is TRBD1 (6 bases). V shed 11 bases and J shed 6 bases, with 14 bases lying between them. Germline V gives CDR1 MNHGY, CDR2 SVAAGI. This CDR3 comprises 12 residues.

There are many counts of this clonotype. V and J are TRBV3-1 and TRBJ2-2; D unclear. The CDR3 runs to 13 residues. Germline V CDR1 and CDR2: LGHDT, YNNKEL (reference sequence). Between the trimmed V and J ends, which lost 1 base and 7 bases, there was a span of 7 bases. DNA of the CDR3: TGTGCCAGCAGCCAAGTGTCCGGCGGGGAGCTGTTTTTT. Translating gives CASSQVSGGELFF.

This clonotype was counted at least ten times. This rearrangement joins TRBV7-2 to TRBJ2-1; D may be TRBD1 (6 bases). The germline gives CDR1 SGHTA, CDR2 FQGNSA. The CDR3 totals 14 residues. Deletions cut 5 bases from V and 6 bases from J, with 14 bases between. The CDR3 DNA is TGTGCCAGCAGCCCACAGGGAACCTTCAATGAGCAGTTCTTC. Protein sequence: CASSPQGTFNEQFF.

The CDR3 DNA is TGCAGCGTTTCGGGGGGGACTACGCAGTATTTT. This encodes CSVSGGTTQYF. The J gene is TRBJ2-3, the V gene TRBV29-1, with TRBD2 identical over 8 bases. The CDR3 is 11 amino acids. The germline V gene encodes CDR1 SQVTM and CDR2 ANQGSEA. Trimming took 5 bases from V and 8 from J; bases not matched to a gene: 3.

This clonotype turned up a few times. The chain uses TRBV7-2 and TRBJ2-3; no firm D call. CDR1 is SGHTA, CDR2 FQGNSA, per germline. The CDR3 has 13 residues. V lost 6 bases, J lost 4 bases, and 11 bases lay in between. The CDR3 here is CASRVRTADTQYF. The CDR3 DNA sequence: TGTGCCAGCAGAGTCCGGACGGCAGATACGCAGTATTTT.

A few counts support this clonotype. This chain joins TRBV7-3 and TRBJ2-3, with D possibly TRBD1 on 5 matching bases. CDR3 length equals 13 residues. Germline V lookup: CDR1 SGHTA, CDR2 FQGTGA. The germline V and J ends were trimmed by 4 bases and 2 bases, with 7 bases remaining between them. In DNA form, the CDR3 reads TGTGCCAGCAGCTACAGGTTCACAGATACGCAGTATTTT. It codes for CASSYRFTDTQYF.

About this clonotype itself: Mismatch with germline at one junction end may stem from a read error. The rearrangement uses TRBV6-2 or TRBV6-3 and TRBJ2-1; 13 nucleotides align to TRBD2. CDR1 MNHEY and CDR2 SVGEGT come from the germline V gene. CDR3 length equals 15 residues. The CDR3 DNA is TGTACCAGCAGTCAAACTAGCGGGGGGGCCGATGAGCAGTTCTTC. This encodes CTSSQTSGGADEQFF.

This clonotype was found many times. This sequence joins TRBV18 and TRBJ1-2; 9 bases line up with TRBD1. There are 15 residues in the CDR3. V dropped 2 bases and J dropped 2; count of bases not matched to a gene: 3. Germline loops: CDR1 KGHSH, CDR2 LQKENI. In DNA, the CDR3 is TGTGCCAGCTCACCAGTCGGGACAGGGAACTATGGCTACACCTTC. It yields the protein CASSPVGTGNYGYTF.

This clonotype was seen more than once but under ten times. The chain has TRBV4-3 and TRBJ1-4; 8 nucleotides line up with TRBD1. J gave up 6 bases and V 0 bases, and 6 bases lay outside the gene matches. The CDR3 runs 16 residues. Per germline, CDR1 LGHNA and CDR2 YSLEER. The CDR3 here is CASSQDFRGRDEKLFF. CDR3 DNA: TGCGCCAGCAGCCAAGATTTCAGGGGGCGCGATGAAAAACTGTTTTTT.

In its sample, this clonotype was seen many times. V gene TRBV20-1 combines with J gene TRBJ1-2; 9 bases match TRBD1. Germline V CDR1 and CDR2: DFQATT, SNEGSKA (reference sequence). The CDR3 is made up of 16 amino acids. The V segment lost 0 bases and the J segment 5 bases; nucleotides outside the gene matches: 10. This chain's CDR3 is CSARDRNRGRVYGYTF. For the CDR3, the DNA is TGCAGTGCTAGAGATAGGAACAGGGGGCGCGTATATGGCTACACCTTC.

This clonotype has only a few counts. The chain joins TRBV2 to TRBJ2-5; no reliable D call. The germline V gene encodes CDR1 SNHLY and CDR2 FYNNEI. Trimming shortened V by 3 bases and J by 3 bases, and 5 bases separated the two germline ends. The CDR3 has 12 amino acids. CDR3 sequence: CASSDFKETQYF. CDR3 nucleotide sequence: TGTGCCAGCAGTGACTTCAAAGAGACCCAGTACTTC.

CDR3 DNA sequence: TGCAGTGCTAGATCCCGACAAGTGCACACTGAAGCTTTCTTT. Translating gives CSARSRQVHTEAFF. The V and J genes are TRBV20-1 and TRBJ1-1, with D unresolved. This CDR3 contains 14 residues. Trimming removed 2 bases from V and 3 bases from J, with 13 bases in between. CDR1 DFQATT and CDR2 SNEGSKA come from the germline V gene (reference sequence).